This TCR beta chain stems from a study of OX40 agonist ivuxolimab in advanced cancers. Whole-study context: From roughly 23 to 85 years was the age range, with a mean of around 54 years, and 65% to 90% were male.

Germline loops: CDR1 WNHNN, CDR2 SYGVQD (reference sequence). This CDR3 spans 12 amino acids. V was pared by 4 bases and J by 5 bases, with 1 base of the junction left unmatched. This table comes from immunoSEQ multiplex PCR, and its TCRdb copy is limited to in-frame clones, with some not included. Here the sample spans about 77,000 clones, roughly 91% being singletons. The TCR was taken from an adult with an advanced solid tumor such as melanoma, head and neck, liver or kidney cancer. The chain recombines TRBV10-1 with TRBJ2-7, with 8 bases identical to TRBD1. Sample: CD4+ or CD8+ T cells sorted from blood, taken in a trial of the OX40 agonist ivuxolimab. This CDR3 reads CASSAGGHEQYF. CDR3 DNA: TGCGCCAGCAGTGCAGGGGGCCACGAGCAGTACTTC.